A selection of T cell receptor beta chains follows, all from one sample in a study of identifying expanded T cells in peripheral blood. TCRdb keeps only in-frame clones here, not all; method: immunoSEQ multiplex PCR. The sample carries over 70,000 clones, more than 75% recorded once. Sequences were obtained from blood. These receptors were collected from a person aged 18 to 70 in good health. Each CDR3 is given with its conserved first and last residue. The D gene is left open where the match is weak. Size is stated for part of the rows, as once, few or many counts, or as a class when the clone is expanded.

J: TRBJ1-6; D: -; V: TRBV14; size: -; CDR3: CASSQARSSPLHF; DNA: TGTGCCAGCAGCCAAGCTAGGAGTTCACCCCTCCACTTT
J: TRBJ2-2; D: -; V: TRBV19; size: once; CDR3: CASSVLPGVTGELFF; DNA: TGTGCCAGTAGCGTGCTCCCGGGGGTCACCGGGGAGCTGTTTTTT
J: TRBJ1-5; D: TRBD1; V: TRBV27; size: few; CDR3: CASSRQGRNQPQHF; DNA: TGTGCCAGCAGTAGACAGGGGAGGAATCAGCCCCAGCATTTT
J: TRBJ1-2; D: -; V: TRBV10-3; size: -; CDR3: CAIVARAPDGYTF; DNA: TGTGCCATCGTAGCCCGGGCCCCCGATGGCTACACCTTC
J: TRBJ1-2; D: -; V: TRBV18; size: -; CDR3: CASHPGAEAYGYTF; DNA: TGTGCCAGCCATCCGGGCGCGGAGGCCTATGGCTACACCTTC
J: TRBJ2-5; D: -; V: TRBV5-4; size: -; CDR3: CASSLVTEGGETQYF; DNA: TGTGCCAGCAGCTTGGTGACGGAAGGTGGAGAGACCCAGTACTTC
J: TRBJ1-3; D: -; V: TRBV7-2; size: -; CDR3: CASSLQLQGDTIYF; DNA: TGTGCCAGCAGCTTGCAACTACAGGGAGACACCATATATTTT
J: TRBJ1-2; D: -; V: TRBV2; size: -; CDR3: CASRGEDYGYTF; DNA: TGTGCCAGCAGGGGGGAGGACTATGGCTACACCTTC
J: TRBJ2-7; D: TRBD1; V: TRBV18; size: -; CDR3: CASSPDRGPQYF; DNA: TGTGCCAGCTCTCCCGACAGGGGGCCTCAGTACTTC
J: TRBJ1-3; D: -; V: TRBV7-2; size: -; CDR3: CASSLSGVASGNTIYF; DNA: TGTGCCAGCAGCTTAAGTGGAGTGGCCTCTGGAAACACCATATATTTT
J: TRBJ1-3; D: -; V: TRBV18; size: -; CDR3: CASSPLGGEDSAIYF; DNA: TGTGCCAGCTCACCTTTGGGGGGCGAGGATTCGGCCATATATTTT
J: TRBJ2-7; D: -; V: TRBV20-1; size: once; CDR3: CSAVEQEQYF; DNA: TGCAGTGCCGTGGAACAGGAGCAGTACTTC
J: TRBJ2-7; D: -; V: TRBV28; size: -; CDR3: CASRRLHTDYEQYF; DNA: TGTGCCAGCAGGCGGCTACATACCGACTACGAGCAGTACTTC
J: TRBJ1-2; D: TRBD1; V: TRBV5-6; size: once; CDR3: CASTYTGGVYGYTF; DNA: TGTGCCAGCACATATACAGGGGGCGTGTATGGCTACACCTTC
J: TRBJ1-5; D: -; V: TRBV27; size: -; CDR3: CASSPTVIVQPQHF; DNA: TGTGCCAGCAGCCCGACGGTTATAGTTCAGCCCCAGCATTTT
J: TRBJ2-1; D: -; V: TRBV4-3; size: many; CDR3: CASSQVLASPSSYNEQFF; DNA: TGCGCCAGCAGCCAAGTTTTAGCATCCCCAAGCTCCTACAATGAGCAGTTCTTC
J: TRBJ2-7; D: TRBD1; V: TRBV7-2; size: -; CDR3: CASSLGAGTAGEQYF; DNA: TGTGCCAGCAGCTTGGGGGCCGGGACAGCTGGCGAGCAGTACTTC
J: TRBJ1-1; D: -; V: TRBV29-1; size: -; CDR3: CSVAGGLNTEAFF; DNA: TGCAGCGTCGCGGGGGGGTTGAACACTGAAGCTTTCTTT
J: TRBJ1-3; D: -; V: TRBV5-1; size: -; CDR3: CASSLFHSGQGGNTIYF; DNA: TGCGCCAGCAGCTTGTTCCATTCGGGACAAGGAGGAAACACCATATATTTT
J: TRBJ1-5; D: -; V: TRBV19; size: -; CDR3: CASSGITGLGNQPQHF; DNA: TGTGCCAGTAGTGGAATCACAGGGTTGGGCAATCAGCCCCAGCATTTT
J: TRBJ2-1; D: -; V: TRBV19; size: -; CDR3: CASSIGGNEQFF; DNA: TGTGCCAGTAGTATCGGAGGGAATGAGCAGTTCTTC
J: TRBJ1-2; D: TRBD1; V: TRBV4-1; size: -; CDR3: CASSQALDRGGYTF; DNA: TGCGCCAGCAGCCAAGCCCTCGACAGGGGTGGCTACACCTTC
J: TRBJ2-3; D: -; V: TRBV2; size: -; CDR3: CASSNRISGTDTQYF; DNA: TGTGCCAGCAGCAACAGGATTTCGGGCACAGATACGCAGTATTTT
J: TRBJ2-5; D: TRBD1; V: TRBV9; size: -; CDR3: CASSTWTGNQETQYF; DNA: TGTGCCAGCAGCACCTGGACAGGCAACCAAGAGACCCAGTACTTC
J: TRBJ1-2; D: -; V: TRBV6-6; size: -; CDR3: CASSTGGQIYGYTF; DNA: TGTGCCAGCAGCACGGGCGGACAGATCTATGGCTACACCTTC
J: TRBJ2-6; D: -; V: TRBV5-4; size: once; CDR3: CASSSHRAGSSGANVLTF; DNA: TGTGCCAGCAGCAGCCATCGGGCAGGAAGCTCTGGGGCCAACGTCCTGACTTTC
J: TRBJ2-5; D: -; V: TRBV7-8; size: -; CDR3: CASSSGTPQETQYF; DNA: TGTGCCAGCAGCTCAGGGACACCCCAAGAGACCCAGTACTTC
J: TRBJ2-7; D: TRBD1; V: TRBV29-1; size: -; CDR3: CSVLRDSEQYF; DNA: TGCAGCGTTCTTCGGGACAGCGAGCAGTACTTC
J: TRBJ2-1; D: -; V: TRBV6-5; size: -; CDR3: CASSHPGPNEQFF; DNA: TGTGCCAGCAGCCACCCAGGGCCCAATGAGCAGTTCTTC
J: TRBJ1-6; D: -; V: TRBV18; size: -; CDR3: CASSPEAWGSPLHF; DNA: TGTGCCAGCTCACCGGAGGCATGGGGATCACCCCTCCACTTT
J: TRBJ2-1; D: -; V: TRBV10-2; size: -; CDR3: CASSAQIENEQFF; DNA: TGCGCCAGCAGTGCCCAGATCGAGAATGAGCAGTTCTTC
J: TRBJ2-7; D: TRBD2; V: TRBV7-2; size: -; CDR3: CASSPQWTSGGPYEQYF; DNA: TGTGCCAGCAGCCCTCAGTGGACTAGCGGGGGGCCCTACGAGCAGTACTTC
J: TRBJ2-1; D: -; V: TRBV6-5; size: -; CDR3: CASSSFGSRPNEQFF; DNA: TGTGCCAGCAGTTCCTTTGGTTCCCGACCGAATGAGCAGTTCTTC
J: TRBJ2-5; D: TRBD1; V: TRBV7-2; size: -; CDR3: CASSWTGQETQYF; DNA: TGTGCCAGCAGCTGGACAGGGCAAGAGACCCAGTACTTC
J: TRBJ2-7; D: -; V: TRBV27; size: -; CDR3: CASRQVSSYEQYF; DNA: TGTGCCAGCAGACAGGTCAGCTCCTACGAGCAGTACTTC
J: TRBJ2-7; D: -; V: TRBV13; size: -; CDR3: CASSPRRGRGDYEQYF; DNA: TGTGCCAGCAGCCCGCGCCGGGGCAGGGGGGACTACGAGCAGTACTTC
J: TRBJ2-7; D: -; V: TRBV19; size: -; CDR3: CASSIEDSSGAEQYF; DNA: TGTGCCAGTAGTATAGAGGATTCATCAGGGGCCGAGCAGTACTTC
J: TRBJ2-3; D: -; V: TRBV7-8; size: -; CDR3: CASSLSSDTQYF; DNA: TGTGCCAGCAGCCTTAGCAGCGATACGCAGTATTTT
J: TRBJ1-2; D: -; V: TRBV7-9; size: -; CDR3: CASSSPRPGTNGYTF; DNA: TGTGCCAGCAGCTCCCCGAGACCGGGGACCAATGGCTACACCTTC
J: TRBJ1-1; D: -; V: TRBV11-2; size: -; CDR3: CASSLQGRVTEAFF; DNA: TGTGCCAGCAGCTTACAGGGGAGGGTGACTGAAGCTTTCTTT
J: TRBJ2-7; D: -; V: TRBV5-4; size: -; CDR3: CASSASQGSYEQYF; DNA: TGTGCCAGCAGCGCATCACAAGGGTCCTACGAGCAGTACTTC
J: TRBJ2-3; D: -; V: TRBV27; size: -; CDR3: CASLRTSSSTDTQYF; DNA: TGTGCCAGCCTACGGACTTCGTCTAGCACAGATACGCAGTATTTT
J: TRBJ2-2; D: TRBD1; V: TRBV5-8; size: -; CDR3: CASSSGQVLNTGELFF; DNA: TGTGCCAGCAGCTCCGGACAGGTCCTAAACACCGGGGAGCTGTTTTTT
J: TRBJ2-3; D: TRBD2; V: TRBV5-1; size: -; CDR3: CASSARGTSGGPATGEYF; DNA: TGCGCCAGCAGCGCCCGCGGGACTAGCGGGGGACCCGCGACGGGGGAGTATTTT